The 5 T cell receptor beta chains given below trace back to one sample, sequenced in a study of T cell repertoires in cytomegalovirus infection. TCRdb recomputed calls from the reads with MiXCR, one row per CDR3 protein. The profile shows under 200,000 distinct CDR3 sequences, less than 9.5% of them singletons. Sequencing input: PBMCs. The receptors derive from a human donor in good health (CMV status not recorded). Some clones in this sample may be carry-over from other donors' samples.

This clonotype was detected ten times or more. The chain links TRBV7-8 to TRBJ1-4; D is uncertain. CDR3 length equals 16 residues. Between the trimmed V and J ends, which lost 5 bases and 0 bases, there was a span of 13 bases. Per germline, CDR1 SGHVS and CDR2 FQNEAQ. Written as DNA, the CDR3 is TGTGCCAGCAGCCCCATGGGATCTGCAACTAATGAAAAACTGTTTTTT. Protein product: CASSPMGSATNEKLFF.

V usage is TRBV7-6 and J usage is TRBJ1-1; D remains unclear. Trimming removed 5 bases from V and 0 bases from J, with 13 bases in between. This CDR3 is built from 15 residues. Germline CDR1 is SGHVS and CDR2 is FNYEAQ. The CDR3 region is CASSPTLGMNTEAFF. The CDR3 DNA follows: TGTGCCAGCAGCCCAACGCTGGGGATGAACACTGAAGCTTTCTTT.

This chain connects TRBV7-3 to TRBJ2-6; perhaps TRBD2 as D (5 bases). Trimming removed 5 bases at V and 0 bases at J, with 17 bases between. The CDR3 spans 18 residues. Germline V gene data show CDR1 as SGHTA and CDR2 as FQGTGA. Written as DNA, the CDR3 is TGTGCCAGCAGCCCCGACTACGCTGAGAGCTCTGGGGCCAACGTCCTGACTTTC. Encoded protein: CASSPDYAESSGANVLTF.

This clonotype was observed many times. The V call is TRBV12-3 or TRBV12-4, the J call TRBJ1-4, with TRBD1 matching over 7 bases. V shed 6 bases and J 5 bases; nucleotides not matched to a gene: 6. The CDR3 has 14 amino acids. The CDR3 sequence: CASSNTGANEKLFF. The CDR3 region has the DNA TGTGCCAGCAGCAATACAGGGGCGAATGAAAAACTGTTTTTT.

V gene TRBV4-3 combines with J gene TRBJ1-4; maybe TRBD1 (5 bases). The CDR3 runs to 16 residues. V was shortened by 1 base and J by 2 bases, with 11 bases between the two germline ends. Germline V gene data show CDR1 as LGHNA and CDR2 as YSLEER. The CDR3 here is CASSQATARTNEKLFF. CDR3 coding DNA: TGCGCCAGCAGCCAAGCGACAGCGAGGACTAATGAAAAACTGTTTTTT.